Here is one T cell receptor beta chain with its context. What it binds is not known. The sample is drawn from a study of human T cells and chemical hapten exposure. As for the study in general: Patients, chiefly female, had alopecia areata, totalis or universalis.

Stated time point: pre-sensitization, week 0. Described treatment: therapeutic diphenylcyclopropenone sensitization with weekly scalp DPC. TCRdb reprocessed the RACE reads via MiXCR and lists one record per CDR3 protein. Of around 300,000 distinct CDR3 sequences listed, over 7.5% were seen once; the top ten hold roughly 1.2%. Study outcomes and limitations: TCRs whose frequency exceeded 1 in 1000 remained the same following DPC sensitization. The count of PT1 expanded TCRs correlated positively with patch test score.

V was pared by 2 bases and J by 6 bases, with 9 bases between. Germline V gene data show CDR1 as SGDLS and CDR2 as YYNGEE. The CDR3 length is 14 residues. The specimen was whole blood, collected in connection with sensitization to the hapten diphenylcyclopropenone (DPC). The receptor was derived from a man aged 18 to 30 with alopecia areata. Some clones in this sample may be carry-over from other donors' samples. This chain links TRBV9 with TRBJ1-6; D is unclear. CDR3 residues: CASSVSPINSPLHF. The DNA for the CDR3 is TGTGCCAGCAGCGTGAGTCCCATTAATTCACCCCTCCACTTT.